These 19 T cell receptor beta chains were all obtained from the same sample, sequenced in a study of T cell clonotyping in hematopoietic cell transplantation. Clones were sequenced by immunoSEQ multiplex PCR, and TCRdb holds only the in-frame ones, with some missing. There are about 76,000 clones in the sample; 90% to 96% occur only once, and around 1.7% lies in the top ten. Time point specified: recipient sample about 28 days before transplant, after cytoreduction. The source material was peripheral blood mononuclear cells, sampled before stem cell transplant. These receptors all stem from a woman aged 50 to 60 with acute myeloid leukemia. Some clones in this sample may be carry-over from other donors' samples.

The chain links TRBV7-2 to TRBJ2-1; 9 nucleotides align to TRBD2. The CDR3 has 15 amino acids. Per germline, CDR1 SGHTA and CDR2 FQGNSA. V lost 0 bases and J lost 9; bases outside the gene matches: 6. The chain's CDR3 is CASSLAGRGGREQFF. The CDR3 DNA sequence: TGTGCCAGCAGCTTAGCGGGGCGGGGGGGACGTGAGCAGTTCTTC.

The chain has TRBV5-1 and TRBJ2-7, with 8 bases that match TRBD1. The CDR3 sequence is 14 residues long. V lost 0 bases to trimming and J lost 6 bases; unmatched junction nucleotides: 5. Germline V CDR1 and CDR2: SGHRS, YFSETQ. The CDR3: CASSLGTGRGEQYF. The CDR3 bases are TGCGCCAGCAGCTTGGGGACAGGGCGAGGCGAGCAGTACTTC.

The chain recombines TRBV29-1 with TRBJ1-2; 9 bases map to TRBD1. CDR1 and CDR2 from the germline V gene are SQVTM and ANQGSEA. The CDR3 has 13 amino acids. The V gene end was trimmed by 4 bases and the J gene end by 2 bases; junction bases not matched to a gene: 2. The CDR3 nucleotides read TGCAGCGTTGGACAGGGGGGAAACTATGGCTACACCTTC. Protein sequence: CSVGQGGNYGYTF.

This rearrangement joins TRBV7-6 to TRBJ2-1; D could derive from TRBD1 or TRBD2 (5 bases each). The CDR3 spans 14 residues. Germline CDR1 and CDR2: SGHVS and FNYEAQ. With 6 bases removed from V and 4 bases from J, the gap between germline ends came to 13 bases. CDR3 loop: CASSRDRIYNEQFF. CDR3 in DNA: TGTGCCAGCAGTCGGGACCGAATTTACAATGAGCAGTTCTTC. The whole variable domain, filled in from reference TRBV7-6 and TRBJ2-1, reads GAGVSQSPRYKVTKRGQDVALRCDPISGHVSLYWYRQALGQGPEFLTYFNYEAQQDKSGLPNDRFSAERPEGSISTLTIQRTEQRDSAMYRCASSRDRIYNEQFFGPGTRLTVL.

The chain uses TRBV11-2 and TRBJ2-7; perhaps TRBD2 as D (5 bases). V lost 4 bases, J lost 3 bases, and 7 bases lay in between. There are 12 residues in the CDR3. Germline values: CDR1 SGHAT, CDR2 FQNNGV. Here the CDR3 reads CASSSDYYEQYF. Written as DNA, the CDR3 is TGTGCCAGCAGCTCCGACTACTACGAGCAGTACTTC.

CDR3 coding DNA: TGTGCCAGCAGTGAATCCTATGGCTACACCTTC. Translating gives CASSESYGYTF. The chain recombines TRBV6-1 with TRBJ1-2; no definite D call. From germline, CDR1 is MNHNS and CDR2 SASEGT. V was clipped by 2 bases and J by 4 bases, with 2 bases between them. The CDR3 length is 11 residues.

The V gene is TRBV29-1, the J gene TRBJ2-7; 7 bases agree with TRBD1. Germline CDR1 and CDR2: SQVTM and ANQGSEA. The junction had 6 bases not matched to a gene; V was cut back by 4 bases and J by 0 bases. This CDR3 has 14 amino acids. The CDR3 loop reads CSVALDRNSYEQYF. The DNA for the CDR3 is TGCAGCGTTGCTCTGGACAGGAACTCCTACGAGCAGTACTTC.

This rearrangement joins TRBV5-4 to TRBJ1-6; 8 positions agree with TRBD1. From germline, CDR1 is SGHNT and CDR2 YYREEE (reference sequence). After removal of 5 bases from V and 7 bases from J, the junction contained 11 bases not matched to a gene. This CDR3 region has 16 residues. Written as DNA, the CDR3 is TGTGCCAGCAGGCCCACCGGACAGGGAAGGAATTCACCCCTCCACTTT. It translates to CASRPTGQGRNSPLHF.

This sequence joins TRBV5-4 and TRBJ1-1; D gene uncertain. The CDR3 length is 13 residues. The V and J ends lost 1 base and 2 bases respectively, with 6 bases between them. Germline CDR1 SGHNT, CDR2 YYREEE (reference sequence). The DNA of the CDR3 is TGTGCCAGCAGCTTGAATCGAAACACTGAAGCTTTCTTT. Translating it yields CASSLNRNTEAFF.

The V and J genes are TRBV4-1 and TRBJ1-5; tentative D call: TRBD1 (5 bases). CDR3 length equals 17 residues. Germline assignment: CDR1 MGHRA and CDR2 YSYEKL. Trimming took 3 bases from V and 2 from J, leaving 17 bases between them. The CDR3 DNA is TGCGCCAGCAGCCACTCTAATTCAGGGATTCGCAATCAGCCCCAGCATTTT. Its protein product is CASSHSNSGIRNQPQHF.

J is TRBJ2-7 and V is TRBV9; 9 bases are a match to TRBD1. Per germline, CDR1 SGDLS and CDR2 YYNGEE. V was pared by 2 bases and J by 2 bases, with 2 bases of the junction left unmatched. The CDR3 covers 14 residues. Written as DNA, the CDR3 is TGTGCCAGCAGCGTTACAGGGGGCGCCTACGAGCAGTACTTC. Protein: CASSVTGGAYEQYF.

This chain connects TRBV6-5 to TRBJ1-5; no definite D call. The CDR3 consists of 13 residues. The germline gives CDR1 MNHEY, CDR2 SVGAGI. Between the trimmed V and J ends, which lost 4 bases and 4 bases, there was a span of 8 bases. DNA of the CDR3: TGTGCCAGCAGTTTTGGAGAAAATCAGCCCCAGCATTTT. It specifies CASSFGENQPQHF.

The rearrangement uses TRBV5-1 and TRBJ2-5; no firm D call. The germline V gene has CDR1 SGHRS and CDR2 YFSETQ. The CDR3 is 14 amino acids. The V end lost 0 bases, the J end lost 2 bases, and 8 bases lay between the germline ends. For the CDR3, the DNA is TGCGCCAGCAGCTTGGATAGAATACAAGAGACCCAGTACTTC. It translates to CASSLDRIQETQYF. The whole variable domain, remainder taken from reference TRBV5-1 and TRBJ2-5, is KAGVTQTPRYLIKTRGQQVTLSCSPISGHRSVSWYQQTPGQGLQFLFEYFSETQRNKGNFPGRFSGRQFSNSRSEMNVSTLELGDSALYLCASSLDRIQETQYFGPGTRLLVL.

As DNA, the CDR3 is TGTGCCAGCAGTTACTCGGGCCTGGGGACTGAAGCTTTCTTT. This gives the protein CASSYSGLGTEAFF. The chain uses TRBV6-6 and TRBJ1-1; D uncertain. Germline V lookup: CDR1 MNHNY, CDR2 SVGAGI (reference sequence). Trimming left V 0 bases short and J 5 bases short, with 10 bases between. The length of the CDR3 is 14 residues.

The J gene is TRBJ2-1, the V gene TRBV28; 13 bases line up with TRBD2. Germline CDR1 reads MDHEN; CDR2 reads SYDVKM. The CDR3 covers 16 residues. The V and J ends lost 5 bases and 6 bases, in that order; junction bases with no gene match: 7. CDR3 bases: TGTGCCAGCAGTGCCCCGGGACTAGCGGGACCCAATGAGCAGTTCTTC. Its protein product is CASSAPGLAGPNEQFF.

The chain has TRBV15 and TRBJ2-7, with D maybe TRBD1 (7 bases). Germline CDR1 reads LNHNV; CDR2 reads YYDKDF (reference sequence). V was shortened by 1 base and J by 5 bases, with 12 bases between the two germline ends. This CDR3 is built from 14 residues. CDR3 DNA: TGTGCCACCAGCAGAGTCCAGGGGGGCCACGAGCAGTACTTC. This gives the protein CATSRVQGGHEQYF.

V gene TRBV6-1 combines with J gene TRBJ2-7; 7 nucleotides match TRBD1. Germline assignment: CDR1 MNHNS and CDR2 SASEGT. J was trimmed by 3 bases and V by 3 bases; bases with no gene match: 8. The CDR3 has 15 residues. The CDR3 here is CASSDPRTGYYEQYF. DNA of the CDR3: TGTGCCAGCAGTGACCCCAGGACAGGTTACTACGAGCAGTACTTC.

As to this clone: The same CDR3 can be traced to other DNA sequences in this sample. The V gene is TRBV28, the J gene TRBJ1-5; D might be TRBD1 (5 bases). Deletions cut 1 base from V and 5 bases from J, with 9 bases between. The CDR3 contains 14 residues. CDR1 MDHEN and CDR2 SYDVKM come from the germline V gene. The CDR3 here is CASSLYWGDQPQHF. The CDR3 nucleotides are TGTGCCAGCAGTTTATATTGGGGGGATCAGCCCCAGCATTTT.

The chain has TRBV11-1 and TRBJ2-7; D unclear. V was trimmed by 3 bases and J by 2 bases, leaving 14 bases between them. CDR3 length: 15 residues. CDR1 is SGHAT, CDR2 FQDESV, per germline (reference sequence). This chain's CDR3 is CASSLDRKGTYEQYF. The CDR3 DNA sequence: TGTGCCAGCAGCTTGGATAGGAAAGGCACCTACGAGCAGTACTTC.